A selection of T cell receptor beta chains follows, all from one sample in a study of Ad26.COV2.S vaccination and SARS-CoV-2 variants. Profiled with immunoSEQ multiplex PCR; TCRdb holds only in-frame clones, not every one. The sample has roughly 410,000 clones, 80% to 90% seen once; the top ten hold just under 7.5%. The sample was peripheral blood, taken in a trial of Ad26.COV2.S vaccine versus placebo. These receptors all stem from a person between 18 and 60 years old who received the Ad26.COV2.S COVID-19 vaccine or a placebo. Both conserved end residues are part of each CDR3. D genes are given only for firm matches. Clone size, where shown, is once, few, many, or a class for clones that have expanded.

cdr3_nt	cdr3_aa	clone_size	v_call	cdr3_length	d_call	j_call
TGTGCCAGCAGGTTGGGACTAGCGGGAGAGGCCTCCTACAATGAGCAGTTCTTC	CASRLGLAGEASYNEQFF	NA	TRBV3-1/TRBV3-2	18	TRBD2	TRBJ2-1
TGTGCCAGCAGGGCCAGGGTTCCGGACTATGGCTACACCTTC	CASRARVPDYGYTF	NA	TRBV6-5	14	NA	TRBJ1-2
TGTGCCAGCAGAAATCAGGGGGAACTGTTTTTT	CASRNQGELFF	NA	TRBV7-6	11	TRBD1	TRBJ1-4
TGTGCCAGCAGCTTAGTGTCCCGTTTAGCGGACGAGCAGTACTTC	CASSLVSRLADEQYF	once	TRBV11-3	15	NA	TRBJ2-7
TGTGCCAGCACCGAAAGGGGTCTGGTATATGGCTACACCTTC	CASTERGLVYGYTF	few	TRBV5-4	14	NA	TRBJ1-2
TGTGCCAGCGATGGACAGGGCTATGGCTACACCTTC	CASDGQGYGYTF	NA	TRBV2	12	TRBD1	TRBJ1-2
TGTGCCAGCAGCTCAGGGACAGAATATTCACCCCTCCACTTT	CASSSGTEYSPLHF	NA	TRBV6-6	14	TRBD1	TRBJ1-6
TGTGCCAGCTCACCCGTCGGCTCCTACGAGCAGTACTTC	CASSPVGSYEQYF	NA	TRBV18	13	NA	TRBJ2-7
TGTGCCACCCGGGACGGAGCCTACGAGCAGTACTTC	CATRDGAYEQYF	NA	TRBV6-5	12	NA	TRBJ2-7
TGTGCCAGCCGCGAGACCTCAGGAGCTTCACCCCTCCACTTT	CASRETSGASPLHF	NA	TRBV6-6	14	NA	TRBJ1-6
TGCGCCAGCAGCCAAGGGTATCGGGGGGCCTCTGGGGCCAACGTCCTGACTTTC	CASSQGYRGASGANVLTF	once	TRBV4-1	18	NA	TRBJ2-6
TGTGCCAGCAGTCCCTCACGGGGCCAGCCCCAGCATTTT	CASSPSRGQPQHF	NA	TRBV27	13	NA	TRBJ1-5
TGTGCCAGCAAAATCCATGGGGACACTGAAGCTTTCTTT	CASKIHGDTEAFF	NA	TRBV6-5	13	NA	TRBJ1-1
TGTGCCAGCAGCGCCGGGTTGAACACTGAAGCTTTCTTT	CASSAGLNTEAFF	NA	TRBV9	13	NA	TRBJ1-1
TGTGCCAGCAGTTCGAAGGGCGGGAGTATTGCCGGGGAGCTGTTTTTT	CASSSKGGSIAGELFF	once	TRBV27	16	TRBD2	TRBJ2-2
TGTGCCTGGAGCGCTCTCCGGACCGGGGAGCTGTTTTTT	CAWSALRTGELFF	NA	TRBV30	13	NA	TRBJ2-2
TGTGCCAGCAGCTCAAACGTGAACACTGAAGCTTTCTTT	CASSSNVNTEAFF	NA	TRBV11-1	13	NA	TRBJ1-1
TGTGCCAGCAGCGACGGATACGAGCAGTACTTC	CASSDGYEQYF	NA	TRBV5-8	11	NA	TRBJ2-7
TGTGCCAGTAGTATTTCCGCAACCTTACTCCGGACTGAAGCTTTCTTT	CASSISATLLRTEAFF	NA	TRBV19	16	NA	TRBJ1-1
TGTGCCAGTAGTTTTGGGGGGTACGAGCAGTACTTC	CASSFGGYEQYF	NA	TRBV19	12	NA	TRBJ2-7
TGTGCCAGCAGCTTCGGGGGGGCCACAGATACGCAGTATTTT	CASSFGGATDTQYF	NA	TRBV5-5	14	TRBD2	TRBJ2-3
TGTGCCAGCACGCAGAACACCGGGGAGCTGTTTTTT	CASTQNTGELFF	NA	TRBV2	12	NA	TRBJ2-2
TGTGCCTGGACCTACGAGGGGTGGACTGAAGCTTTCTTT	CAWTYEGWTEAFF	NA	TRBV30	13	NA	TRBJ1-1
TGTGCCAGCAGCTCAGTGAGTTATGGCTACACCTTC	CASSSVSYGYTF	NA	TRBV7-2	12	NA	TRBJ1-2
TGTGCCAGCAGCTTAGGGACCGGGCAGTTCTTC	CASSLGTGQFF	NA	TRBV11-1	11	NA	TRBJ2-1
TGTGCCAGCAGCCCCGTAAGTGTGAACATTCAGTACTTC	CASSPVSVNIQYF	once	TRBV7-9	13	NA	TRBJ2-4
TGCGCCAGCAGCTTGGGCCCAGCGGGGGCAGGCGAACAGTTCTTC	CASSLGPAGAGEQFF	NA	TRBV5-1	15	TRBD2	TRBJ2-1
TGTGCCAGCAGACCCGCCACAGGTTACAATTCACCCCTCCACTTT	CASRPATGYNSPLHF	NA	TRBV27	15	NA	TRBJ1-6
TGTGCCAGCTCACCGGTTGAAGGGGCGGAGACCCAGTACTTC	CASSPVEGAETQYF	NA	TRBV18	14	NA	TRBJ2-5
TGTGCCAGTAGTCCTACCTTGACAGGGACTGAAGCTTTCTTT	CASSPTLTGTEAFF	once	TRBV19	14	TRBD1	TRBJ1-1